This T cell receptor (beta chain) was sequenced in a study of blood T cell repertoires in COVID-19. Across the study: Samples of COVID-19 (acute and convalescent) were obtained from the United States, Italy and Spain. T cells, B-cell-depleted T cells, or PBMCs supplied cDNA or gDNA.

Per the authors' pipeline: Amplifying reference gene primers gave estimates of nucleated cell counts. The repertoire was sequenced with immunoSEQ multiplex PCR; TCRdb's copy has only in-frame clones and lacks some. That table gives V, J and clone size, and the DNA gave D and trimming. The sample includes some 80,000 clones, approximately 86% seen only once; the top ten take over 15%. Germline loops: CDR1 SGDLS, CDR2 YYNGEE. This CDR3 is 16 amino acids long. The V and J ends lost 2 bases and 1 base, in that order; junction bases with no gene match: 5. This sequence joins TRBV9 and TRBJ2-1; 8 positions agree with TRBD2. The sequenced sample was peripheral blood. This TCR came from a human donor in a cohort sampled during active COVID-19. CDR3 sequence: CASSVSGGPSYNEQFF. The CDR3, as DNA: TGTGCCAGCAGCGTCTCGGGGGGGCCTTCCTACAATGAGCAGTTCTTC.